What follows are 4 T cell receptor beta chains derived from one specimen sequenced in a study of technical replicates of blood from several donors. Sequencing used immunoSEQ multiplex PCR; TCRdb keeps in-frame clones, though not all of them. The data hold around 80,000 clones, with 98% observed a single time. The sequencing input was T cells isolated from PBMCs. The receptors were gathered from a human donor in good health.

CDR3 in amino acids: CASSPDNPQETQYF. Written as DNA, the CDR3 is TGCGCCAGCAGCCCGGACAACCCACAAGAGACCCAGTACTTC. The V gene is TRBV5-1, the J gene TRBJ2-5, with D perhaps matching TRBD1 (5 bases). The germline V gene has CDR1 SGHRS and CDR2 YFSETQ. V lost 4 bases to trimming and J lost 2 bases, with 12 bases between them. The CDR3 is 14 amino acids.

The genes are TRBV4-2 and TRBJ2-3; 7 bases are a match to TRBD2. The length of the CDR3 is 16 residues. Germline assignment: CDR1 LGHNA and CDR2 YNFKEQ. Trimming removed 1 base from V and 0 bases from J; junction bases left unmatched: 4. The CDR3 loop reads CASSQGNSGSTDTQYF. In DNA, the CDR3 is TGTGCCAGCAGCCAAGGGAATAGCGGGAGCACAGATACGCAGTATTTT.

This clone was observed once. This chain uses TRBV6-6 with TRBJ1-4, with 7 bases that match TRBD1. The CDR3 spans 14 residues. The germline CDR1 and CDR2 sequences are MNHNY and SVGAGI (reference sequence). V lost 6 bases, J lost 6 bases, and 7 bases stayed unmatched. The CDR3, as DNA: TGTGCCAGCAGAGATAGGACAGGTGATGAAAAACTGTTTTTT. Translating it yields CASRDRTGDEKLFF.

The rearrangement joins TRBV18 to TRBJ2-5, with no clear D. CDR1 and CDR2 (germline): KGHSH, LQKENI. The CDR3 contains 13 residues. The V end was cut by 3 bases, the J end by 0 bases, with 5 bases between. The CDR3 DNA sequence: TGTGCCAGCTCACCCCTGTACCAAGAGACCCAGTACTTC. This gives the protein CASSPLYQETQYF.